The 3 T cell receptor beta chains below were found in one sample sequenced in a study of cytomegalovirus exposure and HLA in healthy donors. Here immunoSEQ multiplex PCR was the method, and the copy in TCRdb shows in-frame clones only, minus some. This table has roughly 330,000 clones, about 85% appearing once. Sample: PBMCs. These receptors came from a woman younger than 45 in good health and CMV-seropositive.

With regard to this clone: Other DNA sequences in the sample encode the same CDR3. The J gene is TRBJ2-7, the V gene TRBV27, with TRBD2 matching 11 bases. V was pared by 1 base and J by 6 bases, with 2 bases of the junction left unmatched. The CDR3 loop spans 14 amino acids. From germline, CDR1 is MNHEY and CDR2 SMNVEV (reference sequence). In nucleotides, the CDR3 is TGTGCCAGCAGTTTATTAGCGGGAGGGGGCGAGCAGTACTTC. It yields the protein CASSLLAGGGEQYF.

CDR3 nucleotide sequence: TGTGCCAGCTCAGGGGCAGGGGGCATATCCTACGAGCAGTACTTC. Protein: CASSGAGGISYEQYF. The chain employs TRBV18 and TRBJ2-7, with 8 bases matching TRBD1. This CDR3 comprises 15 residues. V lost 5 bases, J lost 1 base, and 7 bases stayed unmatched. Germline V gene sequence: CDR1 KGHSH, CDR2 LQKENI. Based on the CDR3 plus reference TRBV18 and TRBJ2-7, the full variable domain is NAGVMQNPRHLVRRRGQEARLRCSPMKGHSHVYWYRQLPEEGLKFMVYLQKENIIDESGMPKERFSAEFPKEGPSILRIQQVVRGDSAAYFCASSGAGGISYEQYFGPGTRLTVT.

The chain carries TRBV19 and TRBJ1-5; D is possibly TRBD1 (6 bases). V gave up 6 bases and J gave up 7 bases, with 13 bases separating them. This CDR3 contains 13 residues. CDR1 is LNHDA and CDR2 is SQIVND in the germline V gene (reference sequence). In nucleotides, the CDR3 is TGTGCCAGTAGGAACAGGGCGGGACAGCCCCAGCATTTT. It encodes CASRNRAGQPQHF.